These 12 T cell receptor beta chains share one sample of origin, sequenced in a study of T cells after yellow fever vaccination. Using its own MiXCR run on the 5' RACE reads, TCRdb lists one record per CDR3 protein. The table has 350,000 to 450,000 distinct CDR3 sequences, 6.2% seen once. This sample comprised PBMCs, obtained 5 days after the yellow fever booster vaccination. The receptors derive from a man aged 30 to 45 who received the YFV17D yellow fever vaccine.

The DNA of the CDR3 is TGTGCCAGCAGTACCCACAGGGGGCCCACGAGCTTAAATGAGCAGTTCTTC. This sequence encodes CASSTHRGPTSLNEQFF. V is TRBV12-3 or TRBV12-4 and J is TRBJ2-1, with 9 bases matching TRBD1. The CDR3 has 17 amino acids. Germline trimming cut 5 bases from V and 7 bases from J; bases unmatched to any gene: 15.

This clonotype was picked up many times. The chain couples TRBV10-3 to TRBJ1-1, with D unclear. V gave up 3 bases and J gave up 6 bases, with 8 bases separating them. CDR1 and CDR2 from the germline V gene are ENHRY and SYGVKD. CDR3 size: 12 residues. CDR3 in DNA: TGTGCCATCAGTGAAGTCGAGGCTGAAGCTTTCTTT. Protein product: CAISEVEAEAFF.

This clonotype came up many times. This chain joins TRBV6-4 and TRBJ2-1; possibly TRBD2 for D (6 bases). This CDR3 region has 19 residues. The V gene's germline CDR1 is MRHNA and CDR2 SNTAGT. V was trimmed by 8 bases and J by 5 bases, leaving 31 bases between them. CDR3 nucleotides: TGTGCCAGCCCTTGCTGGGAGATAGGGTTAGGGACTGGCGACAATGAGCAGTTCTTC. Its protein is CASPCWEIGLGTGDNEQFF.

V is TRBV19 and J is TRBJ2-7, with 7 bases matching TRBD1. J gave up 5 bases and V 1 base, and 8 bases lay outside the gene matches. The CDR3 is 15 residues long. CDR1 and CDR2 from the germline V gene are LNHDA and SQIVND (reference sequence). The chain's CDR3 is CASSIVGTVQDEQYF. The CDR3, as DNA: TGTGCCAGTAGTATAGTTGGGACAGTACAGGACGAGCAGTACTTC.

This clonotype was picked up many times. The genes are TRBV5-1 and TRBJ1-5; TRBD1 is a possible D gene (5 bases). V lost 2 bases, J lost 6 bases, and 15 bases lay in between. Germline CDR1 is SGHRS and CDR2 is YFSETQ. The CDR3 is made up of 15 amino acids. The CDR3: CASSLAGEGGQPQHF. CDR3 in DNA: TGCGCCAGCAGCTTAGCGGGGGAAGGTGGTCAGCCCCAGCATTTT.

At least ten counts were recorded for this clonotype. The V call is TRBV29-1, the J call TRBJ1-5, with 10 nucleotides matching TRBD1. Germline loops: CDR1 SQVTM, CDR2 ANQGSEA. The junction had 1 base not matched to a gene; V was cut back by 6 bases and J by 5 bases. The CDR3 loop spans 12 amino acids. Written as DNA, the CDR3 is TGCAGCGTGGGACAGGGGTATCAGCCCCAGCATTTT. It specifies CSVGQGYQPQHF.

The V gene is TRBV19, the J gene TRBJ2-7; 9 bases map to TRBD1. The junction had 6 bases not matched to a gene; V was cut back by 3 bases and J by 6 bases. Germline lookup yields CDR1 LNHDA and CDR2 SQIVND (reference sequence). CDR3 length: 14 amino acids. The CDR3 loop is CASSIQLQGAEQYF. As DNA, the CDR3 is TGTGCCAGTAGTATTCAACTACAGGGGGCCGAGCAGTACTTC.

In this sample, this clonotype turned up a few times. CDR3 bases: TGTGCCAGCTCACGGGGACAGGGGGCCGGGAATGAGCAGTTCTTC. Its protein product is CASSRGQGAGNEQFF. The chain links TRBV18 to TRBJ2-1; 12 nucleotides agree with TRBD1. The CDR3 is 15 residues long. Germline values: CDR1 KGHSH, CDR2 LQKENI. J was trimmed by 7 bases and V by 4 bases; bases with no gene match: 5.

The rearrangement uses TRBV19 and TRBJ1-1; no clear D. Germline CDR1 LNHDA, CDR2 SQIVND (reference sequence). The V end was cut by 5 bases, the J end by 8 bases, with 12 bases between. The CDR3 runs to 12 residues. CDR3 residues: CASSERQIEAFF. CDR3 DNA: TGTGCCAGTAGTGAGAGACAAATAGAAGCTTTCTTT.

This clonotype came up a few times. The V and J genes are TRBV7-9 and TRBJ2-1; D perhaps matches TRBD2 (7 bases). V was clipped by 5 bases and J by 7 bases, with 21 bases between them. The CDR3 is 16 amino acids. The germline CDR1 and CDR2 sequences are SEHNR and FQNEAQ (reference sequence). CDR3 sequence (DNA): TGTGCCAGCAGCCCCCCGGGTGGGGGGGCAGCAAATGAGCAGTTCTTC. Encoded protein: CASSPPGGGAANEQFF.

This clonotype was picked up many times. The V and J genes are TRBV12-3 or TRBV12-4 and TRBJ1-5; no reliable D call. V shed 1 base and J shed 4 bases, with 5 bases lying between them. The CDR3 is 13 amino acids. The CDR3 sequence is CASSLDANQPQHF. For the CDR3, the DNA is TGTGCCAGCAGTTTAGATGCAAATCAGCCCCAGCATTTT.

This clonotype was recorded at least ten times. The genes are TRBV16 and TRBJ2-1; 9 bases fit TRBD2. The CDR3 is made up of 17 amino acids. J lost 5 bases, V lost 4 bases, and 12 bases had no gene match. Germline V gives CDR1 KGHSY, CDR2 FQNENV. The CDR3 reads CASSLHSGRPPNNEQFF. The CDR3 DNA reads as TGTGCCAGCAGCCTACATAGCGGGAGACCTCCAAACAATGAGCAGTTCTTC.